One and the same sample provided the 14 T cell receptor beta chains below, sequenced in a study of blood T cell repertoires in COVID-19. Repertoires were generated with immunoSEQ multiplex PCR, while TCRdb's copy carries only in-frame clones and drops some. The top ten clones hold more than 15% of a sample with around 130,000 clones, 60% to 85% of them seen once. Sequences were obtained from peripheral blood. The receptor set was obtained from an elderly man with acute or convalescent COVID-19.

The chain recombines TRBV7-2 with TRBJ2-5; D perhaps matches TRBD1 (5 bases). CDR3 length: 13 residues. The V and J ends lost 5 bases and 6 bases respectively, with 13 bases between them. Germline CDR1 and CDR2: SGHTA and FQGNSA. The DNA of the CDR3 is TGTGCCAGCAGCAGATCCAGGGAACAGACCCAGTACTTC. This sequence encodes CASSRSREQTQYF. The full variable domain, in which reference TRBV7-2 and TRBJ2-5 provide the parts outside the CDR3, is GAGVSQSPSNKVTEKGKDVELRCDPISGHTALYWYRQSLGQGLEFLIYFQGNSAPDKSGLPSDRFSAERTGGSVSTLTIQRTQQEDSAVYLCASSRSREQTQYFGPGTRLLVL.

The J gene is TRBJ2-3, the V gene TRBV5-1, with unresolved D. The V end was cut by 3 bases, the J end by 6 bases, with 8 bases between. The CDR3 is 12 residues long. CDR1 is SGHRS, CDR2 YFSETQ, per germline. CDR3 residues: CASSSNSDTQYF. Here the CDR3 DNA reads TGCGCCAGCAGCTCTAATTCCGATACGCAGTATTTT.

This CDR3 reads CASSFTDRATGELFF. In DNA, the CDR3 is TGTGCCAGCAGCTTTACGGACAGGGCCACCGGGGAGCTGTTTTTT. The chain is built from TRBV7-9 and TRBJ2-2; 8 positions match TRBD1. V trimming: 3 bases; J trimming: 4 bases; junction bases outside the gene matches: 4. Germline V lookup: CDR1 SEHNR, CDR2 FQNEAQ (reference sequence). The CDR3 is made up of 15 amino acids.

This chain joins TRBV12-3 or TRBV12-4 and TRBJ1-2; perhaps TRBD1 as D (6 bases). The CDR3 contains 13 residues. Trimming removed 5 bases at V and 5 bases at J, with 12 bases between. CDR3 coding DNA: TGTGCCAGCAGTACAGGGTCGGCTTATGGCTACACCTTC. Translated: CASSTGSAYGYTF.

The rearrangement uses TRBV6-5 and TRBJ2-3, with 16 positions matching TRBD2. Trimming cost V 6 bases and J 9 bases; bases outside gene matches: 3. Per germline, CDR1 MNHEY and CDR2 SVGAGI. There are 14 residues in the CDR3. The CDR3 DNA reads as TGTGCCAGCAGGGGACTAGCGGGGGGGCACACGCAGTATTTT. This sequence encodes CASRGLAGGHTQYF.

This clone occurred many times. The CDR3 nucleotides read TGTGCCAGCAGCCAAGACGTATTCCGGGTCGACTATGGCTACACCTTC. Protein sequence: CASSQDVFRVDYGYTF. The rearrangement uses TRBV4-2 and TRBJ1-2; D is unresolved. CDR3 length: 16 residues. Germline CDR1 LGHNA, CDR2 YNFKEQ. Deletions cut 0 bases from V and 3 bases from J, with 14 bases between.

This sequence joins TRBV3-1 (or the pseudogene TRBV3-2) and TRBJ2-3, with D perhaps TRBD2 (5 bases). The CDR3 has 14 residues. Germline CDR1 LGHDT, CDR2 YNNKEL (reference sequence). Between the trimmed V and J ends, which lost 0 bases and 12 bases, there was a span of 16 bases. Written as DNA, the CDR3 is TGTGCCAGCAGCCAAGAGGCTAGCCTCCCGCCTCAGTATTTT. Amino acid sequence: CASSQEASLPPQYF.

Written as DNA, the CDR3 is TGCAGCGTTGTGACTAGCGGGGGGCAAGAGACCCAGTACTTC. As protein: CSVVTSGGQETQYF. This chain uses TRBV29-1 with TRBJ2-5; 13 bases are shared with TRBD2. V gave up 4 bases and J gave up 2 bases; unmatched junction bases: 1. The CDR3 extends over 14 amino acids. Germline assignment: CDR1 SQVTM and CDR2 ANQGSEA. Combining the CDR3 with reference TRBV29-1 and TRBJ2-5 gives the whole variable domain SAVISQKPSRDICQRGTSLTIQCQVDSQVTMMFWYRQQPGQSLTLIATANQGSEATYESGFVIDKFPISRPNLTFSTLTVSNMSPEDSSIYLCSVVTSGGQETQYFGPGTRLLVL.

The rearrangement joins TRBV6-2 or TRBV6-3 to TRBJ2-7; 7 bases map to TRBD1. This CDR3 spans 15 amino acids. Germline V gene lookup returns CDR1 MNHEY and CDR2 SVGEGT. The V gene end was trimmed by 5 bases and the J gene end by 0 bases; junction bases not matched to a gene: 7. Here the CDR3 reads CASSDPRQGSYEQYF. CDR3 DNA: TGTGCCAGCAGTGACCCACGACAGGGCTCCTACGAGCAGTACTTC.

In nucleotides, the CDR3 is TGTGCCTGGAGAGCCAAGGCGGGACAGGGGCCGCAGACTAATGAAAAACTGTTTTTT. Amino acids: CAWRAKAGQGPQTNEKLFF. The chain recombines TRBV30 with TRBJ1-4, with 10 bases lining up with TRBD1. Germline trimming cut 3 bases from V and 2 bases from J; bases unmatched to any gene: 15. This CDR3 contains 19 residues. CDR1 is GTSNPN, CDR2 SVGIG, per germline (reference sequence).

This clone has more than one count but fewer than ten. The rearrangement uses TRBV5-4 and TRBJ1-2; 7 bases fit TRBD1. V gave up 2 bases and J gave up 5 bases; unmatched junction bases: 3. CDR1 and CDR2 from the germline V gene are SGHNT and YYREEE (reference sequence). The CDR3 is 13 amino acids. The CDR3 here is CASSFSGGYGYTF. CDR3 DNA: TGTGCCAGCAGCTTTTCAGGGGGTTATGGCTACACCTTC.

The V and J genes are TRBV2 and TRBJ2-6; TRBD1 might be the D (5 bases). V lost 8 bases to trimming and J lost 6 bases, with 17 bases between them. CDR1 is SNHLY, CDR2 FYNNEI, per germline. This CDR3 is built from 15 residues. Here the CDR3 reads CASGSGDSKANVLTF. The CDR3 nucleotides are TGTGCCAGCGGCTCGGGCGACAGTAAGGCCAACGTCCTGACTTTC. Full variable domain (rest looked up from reference TRBV2 and TRBJ2-6): EPEVTQTPSHQVTQMGQEVILRCVPISNHLYFYWYRQILGQKVEFLVSFYNNEISEKSEIFDDQFSVERPDGSNFTLKIRSTKLEDSAMYFCASGSGDSKANVLTFGAGSRLTVL.

The V and J genes are TRBV5-4 and TRBJ2-1; possibly TRBD2 for D (6 bases). This CDR3 comprises 15 residues. Germline assignment: CDR1 SGHNT and CDR2 YYREEE (reference sequence). With 0 bases removed from V and 6 bases from J, the gap between germline ends came to 13 bases. The CDR3 region has the DNA TGTGCCAGCAGCTTGGCCGGAGGGGTTGGCAATGAGCAGTTCTTC. Protein sequence: CASSLAGGVGNEQFF.

This chain uses TRBV7-9 with TRBJ2-2, with a tentative D call TRBD1 (5 bases). The germline V and J ends were trimmed by 1 base and 6 bases, with 9 bases remaining between them. The CDR3 length is 14 residues. The V gene's germline CDR1 is SEHNR and CDR2 FQNEAQ (reference sequence). CDR3 DNA: TGTGCCAGCAGCTTAGGTTCAGGGTCCGGGGAGCTGTTTTTT. It yields the protein CASSLGSGSGELFF.